The source of this TCR beta chain is a study of T-cell memory formation after mild COVID-19. General study findings and limits: Some SARS-CoV-2-responding clones were already detected in memory before infection. Clones that got smaller from day 15 to 85 had even CD4/CD8, while clones growing later tipped toward CD4+. Second-wave clones with a day 37 peak had unconfirmed SARS-CoV-2 specificity.

This clonotype was seen only a few times. Its target is unknown. Using constant-segment primers, 5'RACE produced TCR alpha and TCR beta cDNA libraries carrying sample barcodes and UMIs. TCRdb ran MiXCR on the 5' RACE reads and lists one entry per CDR3 protein. The repertoire holds 150,000 to 200,000 distinct CDR3 sequences, with about 15% as singletons. The sequencing sample was made of PBMCs or a T cell subset sorted from them (not recorded which). The receptor comes from an adult woman who had mild COVID-19 (a few samples of this study predate the infection). Cell type and time point are not known.

CDR3 sequence (DNA): TGCAGTGCTACCGGGACTAGCGGAGGGGAGCTGTTTTTT. Protein product: CSATGTSGGELFF. The genes are TRBV20-1 and TRBJ2-2; TRBD2 matches at 11 bases. The CDR3 runs 13 residues. From germline, CDR1 is DFQATT and CDR2 SNEGSKA (reference sequence). Trimming removed 4 bases from V and 8 bases from J; junction bases left unmatched: 3.